This T cell receptor beta chain comes out of a study of shared clonotypes between healthy human individuals. Across the study: The cohort comprised a couple of women and a few men. Their ages spanned 18 to 49 years. Regarding the study as a whole: Sampling was confined to blood; repertoires within tissues likely differ.

The sequenced material, unsorted PBMC DNA, was run on ten immunoSEQ deep assay plates. Sequencing used immunoSEQ multiplex PCR; TCRdb keeps in-frame clones, though not all of them. The sample yields fewer than 600,000 clones, around 80% seen once. Notes on this clone: As yet, its antigen is unknown.

V dropped 5 bases and J dropped 5 bases, with 11 bases sitting between them. Germline values: CDR1 LNHNV, CDR2 YYDKDF (reference sequence). The CDR3 is made up of 13 amino acids. This clonotype was obtained from a woman aged 40 to 50 in good health. Some clones in this sample may be carry-over from other donors' samples. Source material: PBMCs. This rearrangement joins TRBV15 to TRBJ2-3; no firm D call. CDR3 residues: CATSLLMGDTQYF. The CDR3, as DNA: TGTGCCACCAGCCTCCTCATGGGAGATACGCAGTATTTT. The whole variable domain, filled in from reference TRBV15 and TRBJ2-3, reads DAMVIQNPRYQVTQFGKPVTLSCSQTLNHNVMYWYQQKSSQAPKLLFHYYDKDFNNEADTPDNFQSRRPNTSFCFLDIRSPGLGDTAMYLCATSLLMGDTQYFGPGTRLTVL.